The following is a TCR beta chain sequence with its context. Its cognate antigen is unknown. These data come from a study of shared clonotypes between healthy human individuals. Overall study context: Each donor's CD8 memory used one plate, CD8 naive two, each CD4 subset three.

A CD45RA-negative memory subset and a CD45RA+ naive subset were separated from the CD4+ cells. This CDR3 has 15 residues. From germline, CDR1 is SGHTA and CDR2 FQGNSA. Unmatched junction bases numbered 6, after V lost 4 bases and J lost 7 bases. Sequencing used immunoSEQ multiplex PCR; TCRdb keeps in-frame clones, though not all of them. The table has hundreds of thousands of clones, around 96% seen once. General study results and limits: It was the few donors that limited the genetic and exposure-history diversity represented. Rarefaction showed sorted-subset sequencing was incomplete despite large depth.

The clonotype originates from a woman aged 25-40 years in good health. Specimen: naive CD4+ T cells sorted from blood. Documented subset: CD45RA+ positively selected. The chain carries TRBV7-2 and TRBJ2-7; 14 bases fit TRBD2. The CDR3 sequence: CASSSTSGRVSEQYF. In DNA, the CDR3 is TGTGCCAGCAGCTCGACTAGCGGGAGGGTGAGTGAGCAGTACTTC.